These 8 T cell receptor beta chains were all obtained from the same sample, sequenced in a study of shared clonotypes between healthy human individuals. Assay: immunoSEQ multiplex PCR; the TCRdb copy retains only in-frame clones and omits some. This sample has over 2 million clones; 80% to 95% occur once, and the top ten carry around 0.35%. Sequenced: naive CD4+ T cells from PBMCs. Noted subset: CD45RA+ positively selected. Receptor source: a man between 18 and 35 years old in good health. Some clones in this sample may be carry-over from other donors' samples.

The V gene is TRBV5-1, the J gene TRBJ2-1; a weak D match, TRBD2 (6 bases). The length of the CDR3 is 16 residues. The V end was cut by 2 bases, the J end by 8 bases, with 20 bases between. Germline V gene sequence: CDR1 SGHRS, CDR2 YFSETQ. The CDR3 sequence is CASSFRLDRGPHEQFF. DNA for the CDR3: TGCGCCAGCAGCTTTAGACTAGACCGGGGCCCCCATGAGCAGTTCTTC.

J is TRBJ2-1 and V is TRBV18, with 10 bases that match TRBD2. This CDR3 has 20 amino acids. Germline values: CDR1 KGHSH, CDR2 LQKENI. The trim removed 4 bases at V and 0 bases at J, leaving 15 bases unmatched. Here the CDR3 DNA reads TGTGCCAGCTCACGGTGGAGACCGGCTAGCGGGAGAGACTCCTACAATGAGCAGTTCTTC. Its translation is CASSRWRPASGRDSYNEQFF.

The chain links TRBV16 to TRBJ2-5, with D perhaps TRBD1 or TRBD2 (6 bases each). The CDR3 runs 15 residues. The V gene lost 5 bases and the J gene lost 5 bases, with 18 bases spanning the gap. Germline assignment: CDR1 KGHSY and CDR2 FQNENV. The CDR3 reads CASSDNYGGGETQYF. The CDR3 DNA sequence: TGTGCCAGCAGCGACAACTACGGAGGGGGGGAGACCCAGTACTTC.

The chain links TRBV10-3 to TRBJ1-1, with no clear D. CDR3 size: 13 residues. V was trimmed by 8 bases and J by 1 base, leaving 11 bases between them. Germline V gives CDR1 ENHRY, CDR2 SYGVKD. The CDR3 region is CAIVRAGNTEAFF. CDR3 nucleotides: TGTGCCATCGTCCGAGCGGGGAACACTGAAGCTTTCTTT.

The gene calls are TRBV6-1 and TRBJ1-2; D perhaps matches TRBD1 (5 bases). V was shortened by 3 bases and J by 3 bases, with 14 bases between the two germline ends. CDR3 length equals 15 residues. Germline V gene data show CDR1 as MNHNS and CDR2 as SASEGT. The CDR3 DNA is TGTGCCAGCAGTGAGGCAGGGATCTATGACTATGGCTACACCTTC. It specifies CASSEAGIYDYGYTF.

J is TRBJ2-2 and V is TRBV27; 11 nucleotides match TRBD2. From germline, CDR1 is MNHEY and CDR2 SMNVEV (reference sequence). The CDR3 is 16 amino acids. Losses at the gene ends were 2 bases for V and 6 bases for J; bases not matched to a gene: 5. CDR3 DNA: TGTGCCAGCAGTTTAGTACTAGCGGGAGCCGCCGGGGAGCTGTTTTTT. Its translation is CASSLVLAGAAGELFF.

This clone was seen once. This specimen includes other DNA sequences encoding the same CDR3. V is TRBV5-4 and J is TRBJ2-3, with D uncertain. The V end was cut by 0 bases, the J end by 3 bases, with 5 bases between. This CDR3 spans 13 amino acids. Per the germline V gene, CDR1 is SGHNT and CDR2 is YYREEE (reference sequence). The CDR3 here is CASSLDRTDTQYF. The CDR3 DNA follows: TGTGCCAGCAGCTTGGACCGAACAGATACGCAGTATTTT.

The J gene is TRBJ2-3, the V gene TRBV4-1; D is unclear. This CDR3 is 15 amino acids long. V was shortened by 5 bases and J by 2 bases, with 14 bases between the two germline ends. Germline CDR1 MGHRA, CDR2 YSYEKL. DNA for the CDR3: TGCGCCAGCAGCACCCTCGGGCTGATCACAGATACGCAGTATTTT. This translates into CASSTLGLITDTQYF.